A single sample gave rise to the 6 T cell receptor beta chains below, sequenced in a study of metastatic and nonmetastatic thyroid tumors (dated by TCRdb to about 2020). No treatment had been received by any patient before thyroid surgery. The library was built by means of PCR. The instrument given in TCRdb is Illumina HiSeq 4000. Starting from the raw public reads, TCRdb applied fastp trimming at Q25, assembled clones with MiXCR and retained in-frame beta chains. This sample has tens of thousands of clones in its table, and roughly an eighth of those were observed once. Roughly 9.6% of the sample rests with the top ten. The sequencing input was tumor tissue. The receptors were sampled from a female donor with papillary thyroid cancer or a benign thyroid nodule (not recorded which). Some clones in this sample may be carry-over from other donors' samples.

This clone was seen ten or more times. This rearrangement joins TRBV19 to TRBJ2-5; D is ambiguous. The germline V and J ends were trimmed by 9 bases and 2 bases, with 16 bases remaining between them. The germline V gene encodes CDR1 LNHDA and CDR2 SQIVND (reference sequence). The CDR3 spans 14 residues. CDR3 bases: TGTGCCAGCGCGAAGGACGGAGCACAAGAGACCCAGTACTTC. Residues: CASAKDGAQETQYF.

This clone was observed many times. The genes are TRBV12-3 or TRBV12-4 and TRBJ2-1, with 12 bases aligning to TRBD2. V trimming: 5 bases; J trimming: 6 bases; junction bases outside the gene matches: 5. The CDR3 totals 15 residues. The CDR3 spells CASSQLAGGFNEQFF. CDR3 DNA sequence: TGTGCCAGCAGTCAACTAGCGGGAGGTTTCAATGAGCAGTTCTTC.

Turning to this clone: With a much larger clone just one base away, this may be a read error. J is TRBJ2-1 and V is TRBV6-5; D may correspond to TRBD1 or TRBD2 (5 bases each). The CDR3 loop spans 16 amino acids. Per germline, CDR1 MNHEY and CDR2 SVGAGI. The ends were cut back, 6 bases at V and 3 bases at J, with 18 bases in the middle. The CDR3 nucleotides are TGTGCCAGCAGCCAAATCTCGGGACCCCTCTACAATGAGCAGTTCTTC. It translates to CASSQISGPLYNEQFF.

This clone turned up a few times. The V gene is TRBV6-5, the J gene TRBJ1-4; D gene uncertain. Germline V gene lookup returns CDR1 MNHEY and CDR2 SVGAGI. There are 15 residues in the CDR3. V shed 2 bases and J shed 0 bases, with 7 bases lying between them. The CDR3 loop reads CASSYRTATNEKLFF. CDR3 coding DNA: TGTGCCAGCAGTTACCGGACTGCAACTAATGAAAAACTGTTTTTT.

The chain employs TRBV5-1 and TRBJ1-4; D gene ambiguous. Germline V gives CDR1 SGHRS, CDR2 YFSETQ. This CDR3 has 15 residues. The V and J ends lost 1 base and 7 bases respectively, with 14 bases between them. CDR3 amino acids: CASSLSPHGSEKLFF. DNA of the CDR3: TGCGCCAGCAGCTTGTCCCCCCATGGGAGTGAAAAACTGTTTTTT.

This clone has a handful of counts. The chain has TRBV6-1 and TRBJ2-7, with TRBD1 as a possible D gene (5 bases). The CDR3 sequence is 15 residues long. Trimming shortened V by 6 bases and J by 0 bases, and 15 bases separated the two germline ends. Germline V gives CDR1 MNHNS, CDR2 SASEGT. As DNA, the CDR3 is TGTGCCAGCAGCACTACCTGTACAGGCTCCTACGAGCAGTACTTC. Encoded protein: CASSTTCTGSYEQYF.